Sequencing of this TCR beta chain was carried out in a study of T cells after yellow fever vaccination. Background on the study: Any fraction with a low cell number was prepared using SMART-Seq v4 Ultra Low Input.

The germline V gene has CDR1 DFQATT and CDR2 SNEGSKA (reference sequence). The CDR3 is made up of 18 amino acids. J lost 7 bases, V lost 3 bases, and 20 bases had no gene match. This clonotype was found a few times. What it binds is unknown. Whole-study findings and limits: The study noted that FACS-sorted repertoires could contain abundant clonotypes contaminating from the bulk population. Only a small proportion of the clonotypes turned up in both the CD4 and the CD8 compartments, likely arising from convergent recombination. Most primary-vaccination clones reappeared after the booster (about 95% CD4, 85% to 90% CD8).

TCRdb re-analysed the 5' RACE reads in MiXCR, keeping a single row per CDR3 protein. The sample gives 300,000 or so distinct CDR3 sequences, 10% to 15% of which show up once; about 0.54% is in the top ten. J is TRBJ2-5 and V is TRBV20-1, with 10 nucleotides matching TRBD2. The source of this sequence is a man younger than 40 who received the YFV17D yellow fever vaccine. The material was CD4+ T cells sorted from PBMCs, obtained 45 days after the yellow fever booster vaccination. CDR3 nucleotide sequence: TGCAGTGCTAGTATATGGAGGGGTAGCGGGAGGCCCGGAGGGACCCAGTACTTC. Translation gives CSASIWRGSGRPGGTQYF.